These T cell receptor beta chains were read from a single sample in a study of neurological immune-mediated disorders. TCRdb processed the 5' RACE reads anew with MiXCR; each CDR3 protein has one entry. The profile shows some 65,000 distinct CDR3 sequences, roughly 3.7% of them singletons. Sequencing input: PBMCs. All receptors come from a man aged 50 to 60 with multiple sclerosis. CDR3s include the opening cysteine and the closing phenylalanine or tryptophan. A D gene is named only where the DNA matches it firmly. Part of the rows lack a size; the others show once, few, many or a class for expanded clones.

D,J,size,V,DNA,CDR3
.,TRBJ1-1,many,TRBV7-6,TGTGCCAGCAGGAAAGGGGCCGGGAATTTAATGAACACTGAAGCTTTCTTT,CASRKGAGNLMNTEAFF
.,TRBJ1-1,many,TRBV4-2,TGTGCCAGCAGCCAAGCCCTCGGACTTTTGAACACTGAAGCTTTCTTT,CASSQALGLLNTEAFF
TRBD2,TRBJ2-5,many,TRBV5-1,TGCGCCAGCAGCCTACTGGCTAGCGGGGGCTCAGAGACCCAGTACTTC,CASSLLASGGSETQYF
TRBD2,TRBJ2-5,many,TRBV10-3,TGTGCCATCAGTGGCGGGGGACTAAAAAATCAAGAGACCCAGTACTTC,CAISGGGLKNQETQYF
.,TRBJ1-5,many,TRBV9,TGTGCCAGCAGCGAACAGCCTAGCAATCAGCCCCAGCATTTT,CASSEQPSNQPQHF
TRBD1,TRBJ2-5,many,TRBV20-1,TGCAGTGCTCCTCGACAGGGTTTGGGGGAGACCCAGTACTTC,CSAPRQGLGETQYF
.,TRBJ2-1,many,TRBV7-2,TGTGCCAGAAAAGCATGGGCGAACAATGAGCAGTTCTTC,CARKAWANNEQFF
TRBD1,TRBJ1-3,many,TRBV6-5,TGTGCCAGCAGTCCGGACAGGAGCTCTGGAAACACCATATATTTT,CASSPDRSSGNTIYF
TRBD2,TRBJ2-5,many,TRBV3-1,TGTGCCAGCAGCCAAGACCCACTAGCGGGGGGTAAAGAGACCCAGTACTTC,CASSQDPLAGGKETQYF
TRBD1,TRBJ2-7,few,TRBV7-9,TGTGCCAGTACCGGTGGGGACAGGGCCTACGAGCAGTACTTC,CASTGGDRAYEQYF
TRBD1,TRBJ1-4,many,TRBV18,TGTGCCAGCTCACCGACTTCCGGGACAGGGGTAGAAAAACTGTTTTTT,CASSPTSGTGVEKLFF
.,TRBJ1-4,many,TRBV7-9,TGTGCCAGCAGCTTCGGACGTTCAACTAATGAAAAACTGTTTTTT,CASSFGRSTNEKLFF
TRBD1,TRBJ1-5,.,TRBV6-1,TGTGCCAGCAGTGTTGGGCAGGGGGCGGGCAATCAGCCCCAGCATTTT,CASSVGQGAGNQPQHF
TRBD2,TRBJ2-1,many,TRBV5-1,TGCGCCAGCAGCTTGGCCGCGACTAGCGGCCTCAATGAGCAGTTCTTC,CASSLAATSGLNEQFF
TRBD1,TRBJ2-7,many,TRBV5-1,TGCGCCAGCAGCCTGGACAGGGGCTACGAGCAGTACTTC,CASSLDRGYEQYF
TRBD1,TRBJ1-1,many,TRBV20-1,TGCAGGACGGGTGGGACAGAGTACGAAGCTTTCTTT,CRTGGTEYEAFF